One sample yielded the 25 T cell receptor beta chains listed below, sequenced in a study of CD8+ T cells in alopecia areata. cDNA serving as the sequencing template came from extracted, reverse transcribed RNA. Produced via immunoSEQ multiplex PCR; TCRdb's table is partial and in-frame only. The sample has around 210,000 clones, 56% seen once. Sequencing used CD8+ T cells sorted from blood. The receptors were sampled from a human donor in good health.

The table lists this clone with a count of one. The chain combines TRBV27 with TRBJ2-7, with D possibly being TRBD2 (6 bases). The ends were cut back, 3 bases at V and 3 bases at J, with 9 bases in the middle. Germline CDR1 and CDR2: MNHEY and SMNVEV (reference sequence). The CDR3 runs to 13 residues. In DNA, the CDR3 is TGTGCCAGCAGTTTTCGGGGGAACTACGAGCAGTACTTC. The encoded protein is CASSFRGNYEQYF.

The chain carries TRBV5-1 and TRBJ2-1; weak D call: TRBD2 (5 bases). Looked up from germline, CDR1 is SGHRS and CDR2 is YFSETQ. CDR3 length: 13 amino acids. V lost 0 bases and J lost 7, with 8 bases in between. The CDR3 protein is CASSLGPGNEQFF. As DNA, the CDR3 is TGCGCCAGCAGCTTGGGACCGGGAAATGAGCAGTTCTTC.

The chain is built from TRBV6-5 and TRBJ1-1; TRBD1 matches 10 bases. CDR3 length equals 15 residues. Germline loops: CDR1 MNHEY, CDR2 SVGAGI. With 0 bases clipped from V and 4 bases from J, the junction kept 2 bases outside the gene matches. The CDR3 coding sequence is TGTGCCAGCAGTTACTCCGGACAGGGGGGCACTGAAGCTTTCTTT. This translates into CASSYSGQGGTEAFF.

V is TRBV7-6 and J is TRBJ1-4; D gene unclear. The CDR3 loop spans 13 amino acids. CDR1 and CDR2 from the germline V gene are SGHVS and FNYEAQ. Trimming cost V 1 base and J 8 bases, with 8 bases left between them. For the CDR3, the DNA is TGTGCCAGCAGCTTAGGCACAGCAGAAAAACTGTTTTTT. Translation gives CASSLGTAEKLFF.

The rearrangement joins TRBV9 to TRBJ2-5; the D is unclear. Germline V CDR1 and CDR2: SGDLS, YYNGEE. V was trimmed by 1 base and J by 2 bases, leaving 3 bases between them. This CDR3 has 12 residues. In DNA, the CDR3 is TGTGCCAGCAGCGTATCACAAGAGACCCAGTACTTC. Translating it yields CASSVSQETQYF.

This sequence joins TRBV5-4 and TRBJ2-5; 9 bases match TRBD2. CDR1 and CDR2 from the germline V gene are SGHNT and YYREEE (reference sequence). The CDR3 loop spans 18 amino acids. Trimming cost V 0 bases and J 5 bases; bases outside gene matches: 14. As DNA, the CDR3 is TGTGCCAGCAGCTTGGTCCCGCGGGGGGGACAGACAAGGGAGACCCAGTACTTC. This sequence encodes CASSLVPRGGQTRETQYF.

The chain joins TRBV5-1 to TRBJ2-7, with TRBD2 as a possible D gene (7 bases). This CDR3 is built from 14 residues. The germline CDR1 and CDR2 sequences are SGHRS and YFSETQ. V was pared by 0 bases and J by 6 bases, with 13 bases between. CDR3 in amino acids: CASSLASGGGEQYF. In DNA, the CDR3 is TGCGCCAGCAGCTTGGCCTCGGGGGGCGGCGAGCAGTACTTC.

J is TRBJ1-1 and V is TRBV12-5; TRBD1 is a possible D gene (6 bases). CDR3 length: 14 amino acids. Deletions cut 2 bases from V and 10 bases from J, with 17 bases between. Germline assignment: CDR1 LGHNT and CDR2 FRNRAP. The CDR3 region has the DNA TGTGCTAGTGGTTTGCAGGGGACCACCGCTGGAGCTTTCTTT. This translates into CASGLQGTTAGAFF.

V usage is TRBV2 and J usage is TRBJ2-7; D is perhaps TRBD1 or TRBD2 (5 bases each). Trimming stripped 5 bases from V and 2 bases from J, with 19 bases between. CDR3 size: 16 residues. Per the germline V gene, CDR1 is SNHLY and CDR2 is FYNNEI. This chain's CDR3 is CASSRGSGTATYEQYF. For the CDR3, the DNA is TGTGCCAGCAGTAGGGGATCCGGGACGGCAACCTACGAGCAGTACTTC. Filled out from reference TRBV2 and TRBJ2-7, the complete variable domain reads EPEVTQTPSHQVTQMGQEVILRCVPISNHLYFYWYRQILGQKVEFLVSFYNNEISEKSEIFDDQFSVERPDGSNFTLKIRSTKLEDSAMYFCASSRGSGTATYEQYFGPGTRLTVT.

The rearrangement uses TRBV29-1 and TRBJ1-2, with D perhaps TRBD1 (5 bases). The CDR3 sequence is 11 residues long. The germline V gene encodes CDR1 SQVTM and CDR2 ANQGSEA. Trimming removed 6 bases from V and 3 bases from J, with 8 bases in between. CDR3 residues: CSVVTDYGYTF. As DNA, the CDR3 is TGCAGCGTCGTGACAGACTATGGCTACACCTTC.

The CDR3 region has the DNA TGCGCCAGCAGCCAAGGACACAGGGGCGCCACAGATACGCAGTATTTT. Translated, it gives CASSQGHRGATDTQYF. This chain links TRBV4-1 with TRBJ2-3; 7 bases fit TRBD1. V was clipped by 1 base and J by 2 bases; unmatched bases: 6. CDR3 size: 16 residues. Germline CDR1 MGHRA, CDR2 YSYEKL.

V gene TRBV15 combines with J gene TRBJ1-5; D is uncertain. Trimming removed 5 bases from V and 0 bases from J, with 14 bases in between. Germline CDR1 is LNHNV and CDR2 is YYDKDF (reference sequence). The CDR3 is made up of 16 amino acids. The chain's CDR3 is CATSPKPTHSNQPQHF. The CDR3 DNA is TGTGCCACCAGCCCAAAGCCGACTCATAGCAATCAGCCCCAGCATTTT.

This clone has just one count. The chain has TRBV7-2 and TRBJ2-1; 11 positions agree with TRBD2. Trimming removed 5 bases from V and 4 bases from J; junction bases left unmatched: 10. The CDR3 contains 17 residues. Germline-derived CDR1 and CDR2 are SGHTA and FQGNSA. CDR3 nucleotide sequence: TGTGCCAGCAGCCTGATCCCCGGGACTAGCGGTTACAATGAGCAGTTCTTC. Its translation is CASSLIPGTSGYNEQFF.

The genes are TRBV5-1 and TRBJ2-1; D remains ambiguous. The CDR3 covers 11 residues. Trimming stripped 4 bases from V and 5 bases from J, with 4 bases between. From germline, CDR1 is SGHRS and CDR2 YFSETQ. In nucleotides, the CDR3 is TGCGCCAGCAGCGGGAACAATGAGCAGTTCTTC. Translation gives CASSGNNEQFF. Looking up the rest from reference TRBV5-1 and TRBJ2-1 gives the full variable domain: KAGVTQTPRYLIKTRGQQVTLSCSPISGHRSVSWYQQTPGQGLQFLFEYFSETQRNKGNFPGRFSGRQFSNSRSEMNVSTLELGDSALYLCASSGNNEQFFGPGTRLTVL.

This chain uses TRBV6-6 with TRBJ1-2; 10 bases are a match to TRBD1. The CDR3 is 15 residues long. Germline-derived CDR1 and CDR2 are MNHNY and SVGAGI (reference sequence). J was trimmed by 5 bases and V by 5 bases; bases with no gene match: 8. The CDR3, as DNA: TGTGCCAGCAGTCGACAGGGGGCGGAGGGGTATGGCTACACCTTC. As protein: CASSRQGAEGYGYTF.

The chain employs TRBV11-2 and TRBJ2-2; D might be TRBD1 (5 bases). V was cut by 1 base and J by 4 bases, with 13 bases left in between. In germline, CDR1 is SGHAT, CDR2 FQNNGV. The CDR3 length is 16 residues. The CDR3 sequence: CASSLVGRESTGELFF. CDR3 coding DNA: TGTGCCAGCAGCTTAGTCGGCAGGGAAAGCACCGGGGAGCTGTTTTTT.

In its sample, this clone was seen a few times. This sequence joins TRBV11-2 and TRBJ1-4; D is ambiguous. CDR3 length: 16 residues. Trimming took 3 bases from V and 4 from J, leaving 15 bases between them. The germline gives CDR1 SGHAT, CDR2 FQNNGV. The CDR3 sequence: CASSFGSSGYNEKLFF. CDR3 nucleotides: TGTGCCAGCAGCTTTGGTAGCAGCGGTTATAATGAAAAACTGTTTTTT. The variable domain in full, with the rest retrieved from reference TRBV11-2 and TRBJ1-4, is EAGVAQSPRYKIIEKRQSVAFWCNPISGHATLYWYQQILGQGPKLLIQFQNNGVVDDSQLPKDRFSAERLKGVDSTLKIQPAKLEDSAVYLCASSFGSSGYNEKLFFGSGTQLSVL.

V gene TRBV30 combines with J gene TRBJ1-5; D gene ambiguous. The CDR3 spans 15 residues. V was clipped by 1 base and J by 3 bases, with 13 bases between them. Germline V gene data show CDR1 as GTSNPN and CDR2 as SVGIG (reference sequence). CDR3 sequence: CAWSDYLGANQPQHF. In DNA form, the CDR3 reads TGTGCCTGGAGTGACTACCTAGGAGCCAATCAGCCCCAGCATTTT. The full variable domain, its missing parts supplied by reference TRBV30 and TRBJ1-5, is SQTIHQWPATLVQPVGSPLSLECTVEGTSNPNLYWYRQAAGRGLQLLFYSVGIGQISSEVPQNLSASRPQDRQFILSSKKLLLSDSGFYLCAWSDYLGANQPQHFGDGTRLSIL.

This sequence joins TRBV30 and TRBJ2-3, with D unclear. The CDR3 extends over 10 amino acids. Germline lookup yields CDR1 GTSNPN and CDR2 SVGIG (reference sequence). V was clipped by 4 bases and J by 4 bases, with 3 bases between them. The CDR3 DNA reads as TGTGCCTGGACCGCAGATACGCAGTATTTT. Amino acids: CAWTADTQYF.

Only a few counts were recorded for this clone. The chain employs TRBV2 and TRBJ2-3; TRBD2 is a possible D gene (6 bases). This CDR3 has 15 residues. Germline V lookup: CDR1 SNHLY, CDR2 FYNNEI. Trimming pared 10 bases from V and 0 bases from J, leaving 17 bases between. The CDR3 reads CAIVPGVPSTDTQYF. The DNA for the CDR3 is TGTGCCATCGTCCCGGGGGTCCCCAGCACAGATACGCAGTATTTT.

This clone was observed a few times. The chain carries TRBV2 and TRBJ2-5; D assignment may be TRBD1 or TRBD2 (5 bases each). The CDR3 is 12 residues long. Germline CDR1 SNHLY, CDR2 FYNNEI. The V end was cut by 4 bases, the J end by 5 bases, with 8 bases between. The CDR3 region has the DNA TGTGCCAGCAGTGCCGAGGGGGAGACCCAGTACTTC. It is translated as CASSAEGETQYF.

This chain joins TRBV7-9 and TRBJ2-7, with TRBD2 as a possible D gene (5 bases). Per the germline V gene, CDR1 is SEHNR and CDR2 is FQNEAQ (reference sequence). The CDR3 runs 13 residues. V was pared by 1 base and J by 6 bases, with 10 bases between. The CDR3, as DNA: TGTGCCAGCAGCTTAGGCGGGCGTATCGAGCAGTACTTC. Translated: CASSLGGRIEQYF.

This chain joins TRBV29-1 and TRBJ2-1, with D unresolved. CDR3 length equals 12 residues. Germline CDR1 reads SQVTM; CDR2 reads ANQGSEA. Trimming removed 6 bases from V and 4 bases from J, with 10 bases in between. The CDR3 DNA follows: TGCAGCGTGGATGACACATACAATGAGCAGTTCTTC. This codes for CSVDDTYNEQFF.

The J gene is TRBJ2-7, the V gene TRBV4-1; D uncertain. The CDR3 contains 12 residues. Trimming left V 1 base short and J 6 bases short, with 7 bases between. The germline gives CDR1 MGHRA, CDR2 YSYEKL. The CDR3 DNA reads TGCGCCAGCAGCCAAGGGGGAATCGAGCAGTACTTC. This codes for CASSQGGIEQYF.

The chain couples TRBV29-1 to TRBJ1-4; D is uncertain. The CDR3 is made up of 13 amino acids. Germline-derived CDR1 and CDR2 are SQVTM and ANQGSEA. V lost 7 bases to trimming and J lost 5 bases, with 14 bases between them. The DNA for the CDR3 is TGCAGCGCTGGAGGAGGAGGGAATGAAAAACTGTTTTTT. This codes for CSAGGGGNEKLFF.